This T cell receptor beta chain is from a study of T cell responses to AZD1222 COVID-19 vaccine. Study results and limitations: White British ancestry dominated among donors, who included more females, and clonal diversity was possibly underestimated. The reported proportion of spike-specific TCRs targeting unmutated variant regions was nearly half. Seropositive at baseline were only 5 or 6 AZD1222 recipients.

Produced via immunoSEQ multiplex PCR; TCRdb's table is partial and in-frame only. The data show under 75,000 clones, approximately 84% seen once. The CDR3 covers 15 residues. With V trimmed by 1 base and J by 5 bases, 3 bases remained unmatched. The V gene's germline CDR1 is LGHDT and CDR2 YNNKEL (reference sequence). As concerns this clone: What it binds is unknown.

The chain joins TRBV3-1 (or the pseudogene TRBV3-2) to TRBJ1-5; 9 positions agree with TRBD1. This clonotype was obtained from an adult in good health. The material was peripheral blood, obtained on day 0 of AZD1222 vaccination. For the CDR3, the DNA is TGTGCCAGCAGCCAAGGGACAGGGGAGGATCAGCCCCAGCATTTT. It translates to CASSQGTGEDQPQHF.